The rows below give T cell receptor beta chains drawn from one sample of a study of blood T cell repertoires in COVID-19. Only in-frame clones appear in the TCRdb table, and some are missing; sequencing was by immunoSEQ multiplex PCR. Of approximately 140,000 clones in the sample, roughly 83% were seen once. The sample taken for sequencing was peripheral blood. The receptor source for this set is a man aged 55 to 70 with acute or convalescent COVID-19. Each CDR3 is given without its conserved first and last residue. Fields, in order: V gene, J gene, CDR3 length, clone size, CDR3 protein. Some rows have no size entry. The others give once, few or many, or a class for an expanded clone.

TRBV21-1	TRBJ2-4	14	-	ASSTARGTRKNIQY
TRBV6-5	TRBJ2-1	13	-	ASSVGLAGVNEQF
TRBV5-1	TRBJ1-2	11	-	ASSSDSGERYT
TRBV30	TRBJ2-2	11	-	AWSASGPGELF
TRBV7-3	TRBJ2-1	12	few	ASSLAGGPNEQF
TRBV7-6	TRBJ1-2	13	once	ASSPTPDSRYGYT
TRBV12-3/TRBV12-4	TRBJ1-5	10	-	ASSHPGQPQH
TRBV7-9	TRBJ2-7	13	-	ASSTQGAGGQEQY
TRBV27	TRBJ1-2	15	-	ASSSSGTALTNYGYT
TRBV27	TRBJ1-2	11	-	ASSLDRNYGYT
TRBV10-3	TRBJ1-3	11	once	AIRQGAGNTIY
TRBV18	TRBJ2-1	13	-	ASSTQGISYNEQF
TRBV9	TRBJ1-2	12	-	ASSVDQINYGYT
TRBV29-1	TRBJ1-4	11	-	SVVPGGNEKLF
TRBV6-5	TRBJ2-1	12	-	ASSFDTKYNEQF
TRBV19	TRBJ2-2	13	-	ASRRQGASTGELF
TRBV6-5	TRBJ2-7	11	-	ASSNDPTHEQY
TRBV7-8	TRBJ2-3	15	-	ASSLEVEVVAPETQY
TRBV3-1/TRBV3-2	TRBJ2-7	15	few	ASSPPRLAGTSYEQY
TRBV19	TRBJ2-4	14	-	ASSSAGGSAKNIQY